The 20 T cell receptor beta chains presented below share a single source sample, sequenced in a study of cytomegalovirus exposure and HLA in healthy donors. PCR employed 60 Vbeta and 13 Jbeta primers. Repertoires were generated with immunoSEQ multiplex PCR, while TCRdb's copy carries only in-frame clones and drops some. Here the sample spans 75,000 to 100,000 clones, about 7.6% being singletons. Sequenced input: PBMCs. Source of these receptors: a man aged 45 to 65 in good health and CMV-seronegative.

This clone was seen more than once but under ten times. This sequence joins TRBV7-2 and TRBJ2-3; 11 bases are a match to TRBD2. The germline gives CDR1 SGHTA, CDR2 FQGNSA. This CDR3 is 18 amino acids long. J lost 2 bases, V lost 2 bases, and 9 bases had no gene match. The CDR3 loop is CASSLWLAGGAFTDTQYF. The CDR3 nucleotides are TGTGCCAGCAGCTTATGGCTAGCGGGGGGAGCTTTCACAGATACGCAGTATTTT.

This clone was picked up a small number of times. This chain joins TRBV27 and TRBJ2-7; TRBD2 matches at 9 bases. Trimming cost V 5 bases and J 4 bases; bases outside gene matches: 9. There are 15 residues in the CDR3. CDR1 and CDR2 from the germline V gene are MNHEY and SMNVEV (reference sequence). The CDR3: CASSPLAGYLYEQYF. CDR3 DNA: TGTGCCAGCAGTCCCCTAGCGGGGTATTTATACGAGCAGTACTTC.

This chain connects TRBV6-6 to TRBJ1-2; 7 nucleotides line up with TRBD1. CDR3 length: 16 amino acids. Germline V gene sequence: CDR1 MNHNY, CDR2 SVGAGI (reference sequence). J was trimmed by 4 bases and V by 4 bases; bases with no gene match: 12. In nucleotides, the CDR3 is TGTGCCAGCAGTTTCCAACGACAGGGCTCCGTCTATGGCTACACCTTC. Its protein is CASSFQRQGSVYGYTF.

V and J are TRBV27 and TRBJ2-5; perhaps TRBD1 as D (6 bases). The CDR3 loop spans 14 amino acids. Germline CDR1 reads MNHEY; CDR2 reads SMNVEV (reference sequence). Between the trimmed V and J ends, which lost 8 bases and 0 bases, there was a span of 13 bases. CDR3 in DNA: TGTGCCAGCGGCCCACAGGGAAACCAAGAGACCCAGTACTTC. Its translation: CASGPQGNQETQYF.

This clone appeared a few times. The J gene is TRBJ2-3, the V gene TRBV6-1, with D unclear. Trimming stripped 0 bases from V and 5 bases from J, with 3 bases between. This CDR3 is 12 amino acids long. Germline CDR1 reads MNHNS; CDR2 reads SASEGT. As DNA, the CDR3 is TGTGCCAGCAGTGAAGCGAGAGATACGCAGTATTTT. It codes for CASSEARDTQYF.

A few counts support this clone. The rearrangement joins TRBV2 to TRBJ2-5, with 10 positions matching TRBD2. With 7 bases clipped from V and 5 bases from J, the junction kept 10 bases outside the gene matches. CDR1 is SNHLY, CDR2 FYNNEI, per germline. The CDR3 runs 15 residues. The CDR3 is CASTEPLAGVETQYF. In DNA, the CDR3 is TGTGCCAGCACTGAGCCCCTAGCGGGGGTTGAGACCCAGTACTTC.

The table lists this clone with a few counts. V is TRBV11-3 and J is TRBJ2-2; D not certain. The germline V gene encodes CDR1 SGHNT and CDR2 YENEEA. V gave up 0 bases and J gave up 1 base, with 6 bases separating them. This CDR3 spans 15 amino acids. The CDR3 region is CASSLDPENTGELFF. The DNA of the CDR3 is TGTGCCAGCAGCTTAGACCCAGAGAACACCGGGGAGCTGTTTTTT.

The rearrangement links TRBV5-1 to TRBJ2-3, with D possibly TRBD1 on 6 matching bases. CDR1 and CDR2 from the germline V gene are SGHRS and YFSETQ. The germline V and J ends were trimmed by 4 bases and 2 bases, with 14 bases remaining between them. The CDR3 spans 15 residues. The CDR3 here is CASSLRTASTDTQYF. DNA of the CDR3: TGCGCCAGCAGCCTCCGGACAGCATCCACAGATACGCAGTATTTT.

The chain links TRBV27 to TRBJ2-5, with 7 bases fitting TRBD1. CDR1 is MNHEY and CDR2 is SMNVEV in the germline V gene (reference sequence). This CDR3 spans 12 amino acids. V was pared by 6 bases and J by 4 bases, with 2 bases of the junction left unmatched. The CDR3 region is CASSRGTETQYF. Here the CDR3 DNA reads TGTGCCAGCAGCAGGGGGACAGAGACCCAGTACTTC.

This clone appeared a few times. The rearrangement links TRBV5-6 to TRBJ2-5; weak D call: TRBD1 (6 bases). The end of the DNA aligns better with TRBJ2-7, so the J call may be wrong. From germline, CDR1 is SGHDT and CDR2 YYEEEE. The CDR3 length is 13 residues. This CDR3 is CASSIDRSYEQYF. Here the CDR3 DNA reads TGTGCCAGCAGCATCGACAGGTCCTACGAGCAGTACTTC.

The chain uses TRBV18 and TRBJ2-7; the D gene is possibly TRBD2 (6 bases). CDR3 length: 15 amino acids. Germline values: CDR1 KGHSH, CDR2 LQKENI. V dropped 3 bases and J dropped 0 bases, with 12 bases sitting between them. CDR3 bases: TGTGCCAGCTCACCGGGAGCGGGCCCCTCCTACGAGCAGTACTTC. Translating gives CASSPGAGPSYEQYF.

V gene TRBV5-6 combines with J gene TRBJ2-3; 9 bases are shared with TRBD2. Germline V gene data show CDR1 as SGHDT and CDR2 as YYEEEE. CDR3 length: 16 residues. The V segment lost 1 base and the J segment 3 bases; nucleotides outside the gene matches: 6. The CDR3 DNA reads TGTGCCAGCAGCTTGCCGGGCGGGGGGGGGACAGATACGCAGTATTTT. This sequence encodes CASSLPGGGGTDTQYF. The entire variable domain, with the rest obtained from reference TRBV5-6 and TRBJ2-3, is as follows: DAGVTQSPTHLIKTRGQQVTLRCSPKSGHDTVSWYQQALGQGPQFIFQYYEEEERQRGNFPDRFSGHQFPNYSSELNVNALLLGDSALYLCASSLPGGGGTDTQYFGPGTRLTVL.

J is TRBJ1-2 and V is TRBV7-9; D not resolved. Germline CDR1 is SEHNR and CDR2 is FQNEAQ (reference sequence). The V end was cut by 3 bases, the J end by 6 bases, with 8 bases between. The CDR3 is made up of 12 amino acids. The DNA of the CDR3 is TGTGCCAGCAGCTTGGCAGCGGATGGCTACACCTTC. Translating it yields CASSLAADGYTF.

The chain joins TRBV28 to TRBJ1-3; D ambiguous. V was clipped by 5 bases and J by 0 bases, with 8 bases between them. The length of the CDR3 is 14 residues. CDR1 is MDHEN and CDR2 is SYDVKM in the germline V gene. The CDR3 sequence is CASSRSSSGNTIYF. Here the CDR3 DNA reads TGTGCCAGCAGTCGGAGTTCCTCTGGAAACACCATATATTTT.

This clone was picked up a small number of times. In DNA form, the CDR3 reads TGTGCCAGCAGTGGAACAGGGGTCGGGGAAAAACTGTTTTTT. Protein product: CASSGTGVGEKLFF. V gene TRBV6-1 combines with J gene TRBJ1-4, with 7 bases fitting TRBD1. The CDR3 has 14 residues. V dropped 4 bases and J dropped 8; count of bases not matched to a gene: 7. CDR1 is MNHNS and CDR2 is SASEGT in the germline V gene.

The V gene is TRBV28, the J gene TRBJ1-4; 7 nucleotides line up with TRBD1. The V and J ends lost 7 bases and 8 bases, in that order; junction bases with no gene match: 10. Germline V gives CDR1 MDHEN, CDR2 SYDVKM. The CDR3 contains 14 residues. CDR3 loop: CASKATGLHEKLFF. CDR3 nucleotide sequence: TGTGCCAGCAAAGCGACAGGGCTCCACGAAAAACTGTTTTTT.

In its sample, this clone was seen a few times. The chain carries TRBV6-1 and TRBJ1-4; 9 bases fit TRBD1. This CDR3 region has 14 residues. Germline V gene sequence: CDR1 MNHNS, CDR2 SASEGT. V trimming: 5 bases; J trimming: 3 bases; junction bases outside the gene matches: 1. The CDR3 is CASSWDRANEKLFF. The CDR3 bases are TGTGCCAGCAGTTGGGACAGGGCTAATGAAAAACTGTTTTTT.

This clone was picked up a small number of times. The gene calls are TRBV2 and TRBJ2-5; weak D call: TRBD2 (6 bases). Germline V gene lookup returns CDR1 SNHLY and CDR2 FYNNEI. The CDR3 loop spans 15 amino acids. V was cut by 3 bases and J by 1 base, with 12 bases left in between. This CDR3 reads CASSDWAGPQETQYF. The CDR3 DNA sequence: TGTGCCAGCAGTGATTGGGCGGGACCCCAAGAGACCCAGTACTTC.

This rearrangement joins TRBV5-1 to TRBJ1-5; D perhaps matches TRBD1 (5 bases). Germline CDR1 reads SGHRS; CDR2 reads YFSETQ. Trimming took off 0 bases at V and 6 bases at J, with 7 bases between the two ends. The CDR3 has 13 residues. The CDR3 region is CASSLGGGQPQHF. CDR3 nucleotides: TGCGCCAGCAGCTTGGGCGGGGGTCAGCCCCAGCATTTT.

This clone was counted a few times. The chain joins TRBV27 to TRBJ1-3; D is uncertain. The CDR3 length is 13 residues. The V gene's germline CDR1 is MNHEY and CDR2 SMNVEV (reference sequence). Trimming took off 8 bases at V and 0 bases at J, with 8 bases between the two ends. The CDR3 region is CASSVTSGNTIYF. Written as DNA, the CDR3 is TGTGCCAGCTCAGTCACCTCTGGAAACACCATATATTTT.